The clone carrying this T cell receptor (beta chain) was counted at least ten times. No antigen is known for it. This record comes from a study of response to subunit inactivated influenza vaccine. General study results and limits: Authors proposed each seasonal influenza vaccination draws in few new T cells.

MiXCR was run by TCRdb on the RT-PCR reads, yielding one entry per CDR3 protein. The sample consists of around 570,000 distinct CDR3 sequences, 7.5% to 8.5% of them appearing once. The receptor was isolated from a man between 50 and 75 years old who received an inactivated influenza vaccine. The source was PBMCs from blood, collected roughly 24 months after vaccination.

The CDR3 nucleotides are TGCAGCGTTGAAGGGCTAGCGCGGAGGAAGAATGAGCAGTTCTTC. Its protein is CSVEGLARRKNEQFF. This sequence joins TRBV29-1 and TRBJ2-1, with D possibly matching TRBD2 (6 bases). The V gene lost 1 base and the J gene lost 7 bases, with 17 bases spanning the gap. Germline lookup yields CDR1 SQVTM and CDR2 ANQGSEA. The CDR3 runs to 15 residues.